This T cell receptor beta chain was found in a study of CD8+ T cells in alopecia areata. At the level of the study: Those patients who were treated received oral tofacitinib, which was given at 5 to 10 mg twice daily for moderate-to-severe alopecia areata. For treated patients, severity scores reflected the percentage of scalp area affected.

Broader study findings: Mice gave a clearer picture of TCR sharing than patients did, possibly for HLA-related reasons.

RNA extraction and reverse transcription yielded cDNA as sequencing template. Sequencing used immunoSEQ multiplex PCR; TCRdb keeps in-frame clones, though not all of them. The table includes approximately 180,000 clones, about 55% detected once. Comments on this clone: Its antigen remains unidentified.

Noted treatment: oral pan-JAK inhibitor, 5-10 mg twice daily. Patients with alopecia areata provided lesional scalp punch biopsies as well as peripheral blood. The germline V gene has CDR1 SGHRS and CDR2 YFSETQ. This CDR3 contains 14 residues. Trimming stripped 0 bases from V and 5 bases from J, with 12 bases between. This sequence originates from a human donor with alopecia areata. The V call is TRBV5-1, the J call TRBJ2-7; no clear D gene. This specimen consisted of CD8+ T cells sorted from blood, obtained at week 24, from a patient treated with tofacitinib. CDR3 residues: CASSLVGRDDEQYF. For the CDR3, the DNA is TGCGCCAGCAGCTTGGTGGGTAGAGACGACGAGCAGTACTTC.